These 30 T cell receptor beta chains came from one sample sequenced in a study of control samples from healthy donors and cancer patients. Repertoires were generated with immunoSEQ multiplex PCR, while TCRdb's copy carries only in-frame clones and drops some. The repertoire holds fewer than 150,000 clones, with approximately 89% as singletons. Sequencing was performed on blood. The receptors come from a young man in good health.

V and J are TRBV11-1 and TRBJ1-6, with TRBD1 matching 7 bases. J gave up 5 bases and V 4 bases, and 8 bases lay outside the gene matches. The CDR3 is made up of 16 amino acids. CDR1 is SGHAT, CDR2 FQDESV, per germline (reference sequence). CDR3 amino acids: CASSYPGGGNNSPLHF. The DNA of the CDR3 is TGTGCCAGCAGCTACCCAGGGGGAGGAAATAATTCACCCCTCCACTTT.

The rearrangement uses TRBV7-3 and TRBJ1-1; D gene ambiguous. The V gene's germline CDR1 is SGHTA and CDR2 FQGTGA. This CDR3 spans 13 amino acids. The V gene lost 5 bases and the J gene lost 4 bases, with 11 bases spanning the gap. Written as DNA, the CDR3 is TGTGCCAGCAGCAACGCGAGGGCCACTGAAGCTTTCTTT. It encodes CASSNARATEAFF. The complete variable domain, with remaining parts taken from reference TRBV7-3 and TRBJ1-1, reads GAGVSQTPSNKVTEKGKYVELRCDPISGHTALYWYRQSLGQGPEFLIYFQGTGAADDSGLPNDRFFAVRPEGSVSTLKIQRTERGDSAVYLCASSNARATEAFFGQGTRLTVV.

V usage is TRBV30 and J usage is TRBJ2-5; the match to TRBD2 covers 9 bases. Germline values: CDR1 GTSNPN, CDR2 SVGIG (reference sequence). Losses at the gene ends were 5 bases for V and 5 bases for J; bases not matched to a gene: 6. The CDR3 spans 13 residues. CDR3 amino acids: CAWAPSGVETQYF. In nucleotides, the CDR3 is TGTGCCTGGGCACCTAGCGGGGTCGAGACCCAGTACTTC.

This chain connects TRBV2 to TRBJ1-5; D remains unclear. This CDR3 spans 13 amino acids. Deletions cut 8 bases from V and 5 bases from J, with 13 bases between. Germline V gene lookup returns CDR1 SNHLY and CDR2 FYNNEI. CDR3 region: CASGKVEDQPQHF. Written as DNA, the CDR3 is TGTGCCAGCGGTAAGGTAGAGGATCAGCCCCAGCATTTT.

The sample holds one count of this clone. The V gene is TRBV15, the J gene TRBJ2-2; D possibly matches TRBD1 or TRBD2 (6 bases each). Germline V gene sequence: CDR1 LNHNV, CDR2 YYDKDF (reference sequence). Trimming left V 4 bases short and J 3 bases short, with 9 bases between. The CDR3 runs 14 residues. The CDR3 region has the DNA TGTGCCACCAGCACGGGGGCGGACACCGGGGAGCTGTTTTTT. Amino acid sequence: CATSTGADTGELFF. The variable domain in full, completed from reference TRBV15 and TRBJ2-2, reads DAMVIQNPRYQVTQFGKPVTLSCSQTLNHNVMYWYQQKSSQAPKLLFHYYDKDFNNEADTPDNFQSRRPNTSFCFLDIRSPGLGDTAMYLCATSTGADTGELFFGEGSRLTVL.

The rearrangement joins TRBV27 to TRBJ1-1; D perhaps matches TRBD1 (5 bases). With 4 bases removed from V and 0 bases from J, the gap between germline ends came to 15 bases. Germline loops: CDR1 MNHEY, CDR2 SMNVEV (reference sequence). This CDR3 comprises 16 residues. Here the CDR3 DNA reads TGTGCCAGCAGTTGGGGGATGGGGATTTTGAACACTGAAGCTTTCTTT. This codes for CASSWGMGILNTEAFF.

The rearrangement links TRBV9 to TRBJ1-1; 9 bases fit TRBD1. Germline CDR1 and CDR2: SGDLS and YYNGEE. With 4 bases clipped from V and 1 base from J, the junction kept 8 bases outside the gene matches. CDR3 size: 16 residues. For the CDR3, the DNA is TGTGCCAGCAGCTCCAGACCGGGACAGGGGAACACTGAAGCTTTCTTT. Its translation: CASSSRPGQGNTEAFF.

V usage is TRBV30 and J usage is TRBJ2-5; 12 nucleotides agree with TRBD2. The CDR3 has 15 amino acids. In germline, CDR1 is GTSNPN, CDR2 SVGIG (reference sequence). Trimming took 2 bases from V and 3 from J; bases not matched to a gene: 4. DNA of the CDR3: TGTGCCTGGAGTACCGGACTAGCGGGGAAAGAGACCCAGTACTTC. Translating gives CAWSTGLAGKETQYF.

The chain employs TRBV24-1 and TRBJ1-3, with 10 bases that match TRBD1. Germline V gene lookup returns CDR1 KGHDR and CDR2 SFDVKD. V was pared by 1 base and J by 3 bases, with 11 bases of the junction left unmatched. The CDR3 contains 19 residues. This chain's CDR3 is CATSDFGGQGVTSGNTIYF. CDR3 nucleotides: TGTGCCACCAGTGATTTCGGAGGACAGGGGGTAACAAGTGGAAACACCATATATTTT.

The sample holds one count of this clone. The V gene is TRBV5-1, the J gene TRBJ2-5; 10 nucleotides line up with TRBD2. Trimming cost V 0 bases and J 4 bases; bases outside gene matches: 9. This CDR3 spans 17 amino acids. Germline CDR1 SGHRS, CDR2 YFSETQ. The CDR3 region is CASSLVSGGPLGETQYF. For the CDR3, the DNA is TGCGCCAGCAGCTTGGTTAGCGGGGGGCCGTTGGGAGAGACCCAGTACTTC.

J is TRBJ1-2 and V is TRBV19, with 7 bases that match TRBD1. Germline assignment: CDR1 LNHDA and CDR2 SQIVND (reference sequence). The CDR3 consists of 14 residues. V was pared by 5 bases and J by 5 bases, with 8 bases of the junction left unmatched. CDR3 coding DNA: TGTGCCAGTAGTGCCAGGACAGGACCGTATGGCTACACCTTC. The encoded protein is CASSARTGPYGYTF.

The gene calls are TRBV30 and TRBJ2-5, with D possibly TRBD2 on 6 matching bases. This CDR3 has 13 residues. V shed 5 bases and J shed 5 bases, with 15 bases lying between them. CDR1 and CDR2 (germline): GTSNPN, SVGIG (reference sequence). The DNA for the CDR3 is TGTGCCTGGTTAGGTCCTGGGAGGGAGACCCAGTACTTC. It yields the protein CAWLGPGRETQYF.

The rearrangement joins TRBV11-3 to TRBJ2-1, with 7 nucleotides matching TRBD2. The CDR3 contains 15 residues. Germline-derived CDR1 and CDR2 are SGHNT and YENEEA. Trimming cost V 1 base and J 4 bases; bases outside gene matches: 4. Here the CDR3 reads CASSLALAEYNEQFF. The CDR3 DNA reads TGTGCCAGCAGCTTAGCGCTAGCGGAGTACAATGAGCAGTTCTTC.

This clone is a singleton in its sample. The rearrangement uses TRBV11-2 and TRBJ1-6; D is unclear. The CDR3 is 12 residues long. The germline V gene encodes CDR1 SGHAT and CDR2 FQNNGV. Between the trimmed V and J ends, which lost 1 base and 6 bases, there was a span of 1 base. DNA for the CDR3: TGTGCCAGCAGCTTAGGTAATTCACCCCTCCACTTT. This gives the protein CASSLGNSPLHF.

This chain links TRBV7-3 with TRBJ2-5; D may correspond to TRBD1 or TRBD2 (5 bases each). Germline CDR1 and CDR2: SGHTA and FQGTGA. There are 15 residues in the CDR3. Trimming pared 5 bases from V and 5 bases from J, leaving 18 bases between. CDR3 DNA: TGTGCCAGCAGCGCTAGTGGGGGTACGTTGGAGACCCAGTACTTC. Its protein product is CASSASGGTLETQYF.

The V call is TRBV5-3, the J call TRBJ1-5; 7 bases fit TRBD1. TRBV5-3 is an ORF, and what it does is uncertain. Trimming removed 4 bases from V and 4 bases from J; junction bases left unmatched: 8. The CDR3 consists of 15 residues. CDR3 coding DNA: TGTGCCAGAAGCCTTAGGGACAGCCGGAATCAGCCCCAGCATTTT. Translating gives CARSLRDSRNQPQHF.

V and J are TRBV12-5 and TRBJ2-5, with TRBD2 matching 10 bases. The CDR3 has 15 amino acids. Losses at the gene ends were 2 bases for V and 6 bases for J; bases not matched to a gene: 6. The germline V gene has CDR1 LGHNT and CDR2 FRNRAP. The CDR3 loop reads CASGLPAGGQKTQYF. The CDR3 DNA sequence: TGTGCTAGTGGTTTGCCAGCGGGGGGGCAGAAGACCCAGTACTTC.

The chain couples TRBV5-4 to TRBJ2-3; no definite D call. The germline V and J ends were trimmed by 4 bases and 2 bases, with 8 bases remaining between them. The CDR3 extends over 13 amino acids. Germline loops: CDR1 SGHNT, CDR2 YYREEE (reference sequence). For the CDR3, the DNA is TGTGCCAGCAGCGCAACCCTCACAGATACGCAGTATTTT. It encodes CASSATLTDTQYF.

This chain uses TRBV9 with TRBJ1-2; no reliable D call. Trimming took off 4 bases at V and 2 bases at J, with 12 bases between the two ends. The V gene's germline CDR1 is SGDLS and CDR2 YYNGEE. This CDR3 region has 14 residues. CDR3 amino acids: CASSPLDGNYGYTF. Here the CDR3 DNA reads TGTGCCAGCAGCCCTTTAGACGGGAACTATGGCTACACCTTC.

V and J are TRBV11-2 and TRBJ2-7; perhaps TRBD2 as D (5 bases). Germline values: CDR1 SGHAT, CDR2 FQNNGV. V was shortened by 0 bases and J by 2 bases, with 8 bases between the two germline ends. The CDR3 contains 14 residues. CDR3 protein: CASSLEPGTYEQYF. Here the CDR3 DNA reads TGTGCCAGCAGCTTAGAACCCGGGACCTACGAGCAGTACTTC.

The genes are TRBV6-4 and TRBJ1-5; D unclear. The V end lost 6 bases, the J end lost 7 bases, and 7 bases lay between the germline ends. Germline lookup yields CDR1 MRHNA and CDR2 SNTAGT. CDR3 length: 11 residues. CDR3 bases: TGTGCCAGCAGCTATAGGCAGCCCCAGCATTTT. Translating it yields CASSYRQPQHF.

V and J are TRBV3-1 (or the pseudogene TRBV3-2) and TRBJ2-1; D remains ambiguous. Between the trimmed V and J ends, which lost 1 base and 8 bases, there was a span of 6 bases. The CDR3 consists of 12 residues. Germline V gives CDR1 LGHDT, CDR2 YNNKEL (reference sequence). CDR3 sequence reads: CASSQGWDEQFF. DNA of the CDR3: TGTGCCAGCAGCCAAGGCTGGGATGAGCAGTTCTTC.

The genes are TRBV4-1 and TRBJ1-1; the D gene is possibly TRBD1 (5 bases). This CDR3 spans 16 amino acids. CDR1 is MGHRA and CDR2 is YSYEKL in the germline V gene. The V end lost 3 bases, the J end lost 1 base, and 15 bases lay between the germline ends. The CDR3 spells CASSHPSGTGNTEAFF. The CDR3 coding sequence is TGCGCCAGCAGCCATCCCTCCGGGACGGGGAACACTGAAGCTTTCTTT.

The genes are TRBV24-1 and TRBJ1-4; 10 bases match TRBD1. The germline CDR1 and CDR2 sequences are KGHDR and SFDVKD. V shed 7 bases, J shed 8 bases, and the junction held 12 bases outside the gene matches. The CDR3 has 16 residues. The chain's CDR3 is CATSVEDRGSWEKLFF. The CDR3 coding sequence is TGTGCCACCAGCGTTGAGGACAGGGGGTCTTGGGAAAAACTGTTTTTT.

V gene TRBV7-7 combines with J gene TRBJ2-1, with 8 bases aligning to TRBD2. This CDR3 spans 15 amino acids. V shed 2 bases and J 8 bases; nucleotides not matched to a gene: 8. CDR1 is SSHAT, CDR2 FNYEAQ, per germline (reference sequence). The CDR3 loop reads CASSLLGAGVDEQFF. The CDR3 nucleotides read TGTGCCAGCAGCTTATTGGGAGCGGGGGTTGATGAGCAGTTCTTC. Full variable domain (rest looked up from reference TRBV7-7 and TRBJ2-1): GAGVSQSPRYKVTKRGQDVTLRCDPISSHATLYWYQQALGQGPEFLTYFNYEAQPDKSGLPSDRFSAERPEGSISTLTIQRTEQRDSAMYRCASSLLGAGVDEQFFGPGTRLTVL.

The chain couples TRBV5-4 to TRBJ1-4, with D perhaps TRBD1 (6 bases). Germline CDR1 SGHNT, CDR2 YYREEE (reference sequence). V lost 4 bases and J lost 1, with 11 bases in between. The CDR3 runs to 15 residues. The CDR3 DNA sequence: TGTGCCAGCAGCGCCGAGGGGGGAACTAATGAAAAACTGTTTTTT. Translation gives CASSAEGGTNEKLFF.

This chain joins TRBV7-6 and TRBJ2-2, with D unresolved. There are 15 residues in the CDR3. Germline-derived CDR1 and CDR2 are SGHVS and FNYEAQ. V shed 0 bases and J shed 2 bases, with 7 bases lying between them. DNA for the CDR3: TGTGCCAGCAGCTTAGCCGACGATAACACCGGGGAGCTGTTTTTT. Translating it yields CASSLADDNTGELFF.

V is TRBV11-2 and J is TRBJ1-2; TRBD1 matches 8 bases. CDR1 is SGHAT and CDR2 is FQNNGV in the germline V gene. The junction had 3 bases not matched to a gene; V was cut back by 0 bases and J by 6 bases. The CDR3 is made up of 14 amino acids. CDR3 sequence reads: CASSLDQGADGYTF. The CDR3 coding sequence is TGTGCCAGCAGCTTAGATCAGGGGGCGGATGGCTACACCTTC. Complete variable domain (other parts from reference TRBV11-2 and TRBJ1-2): EAGVAQSPRYKIIEKRQSVAFWCNPISGHATLYWYQQILGQGPKLLIQFQNNGVVDDSQLPKDRFSAERLKGVDSTLKIQPAKLEDSAVYLCASSLDQGADGYTFGSGTRLTVV.

CDR3 protein: CASSHIGTGLVGTGELFF. For the CDR3, the DNA is TGCGCCAGCAGCCACATAGGGACAGGGCTCGTCGGCACCGGGGAGCTGTTTTTT. The chain has TRBV4-1 and TRBJ2-2; TRBD1 matches at 9 bases. V trimming: 3 bases; J trimming: 4 bases; junction bases outside the gene matches: 12. The CDR3 extends over 18 amino acids. Germline V gene lookup returns CDR1 MGHRA and CDR2 YSYEKL.

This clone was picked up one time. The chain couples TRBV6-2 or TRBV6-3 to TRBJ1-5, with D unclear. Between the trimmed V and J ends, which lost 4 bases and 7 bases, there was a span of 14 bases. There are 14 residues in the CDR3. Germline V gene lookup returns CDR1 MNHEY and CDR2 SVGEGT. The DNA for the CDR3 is TGTGCCAGCAGTTCCGTTCTAGGGAGCCAGCCCCAGCATTTT. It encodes CASSSVLGSQPQHF.